This T cell receptor (beta chain) was profiled in a study of CD8+ T cells in alopecia areata. About the research overall: Treated patients were given 5 to 10 mg oral tofacitinib twice daily.

CDR1 and CDR2 (germline): SQVTM, ANQGSEA. CDR3 length equals 11 residues. V lost 3 bases and J lost 1, with 4 bases in between. As part of sample collection, lesional scalp punch biopsies and peripheral blood were taken from alopecia areata patients. General study points: Lesional scalp exceeded normal scalp in clonality, especially in alopecia totalis/universalis.

Extracted from the samples, RNA was reverse transcribed into cDNA to serve as the sequencing template. Produced via immunoSEQ multiplex PCR; TCRdb's table is partial and in-frame only. The sample lists about 98,000 clones, about 40% occurring once. To note about this clone: Its antigen is currently unknown.

The sample was CD4+ T cells sorted from blood. The chain carries TRBV29-1 and TRBJ2-7, with D unresolved. This receptor was identified in a human donor with alopecia areata. The CDR3 reads CSVEYSYEQYF. CDR3 sequence (DNA): TGCAGCGTTGAGTATTCCTACGAGCAGTACTTC.